Below are 19 T cell receptor beta chains sequenced from a single sample in a study of shared T cell receptors in the human thymus. Generated by immunoSEQ multiplex PCR, the TCRdb table keeps only in-frame clones and is missing some. Here the sample spans hundreds of thousands of clones, more than 70% being singletons. The sample was also linked to a second study, of human thymus T cells.

Input material: thymocytes. The receptor source for this set is a boy in the first two years of life with a congenital heart defect.

This chain uses TRBV5-1 with TRBJ1-2; TRBD1 aligns across 8 bases. Germline V lookup: CDR1 SGHRS, CDR2 YFSETQ. V dropped 4 bases and J dropped 4; count of bases not matched to a gene: 6. The CDR3 has 14 residues. The CDR3 sequence: CASSDGQGSYGYTF. Written as DNA, the CDR3 is TGCGCCAGCAGCGATGGACAGGGAAGCTATGGCTACACCTTC.

V and J are TRBV6-5 and TRBJ1-1, with TRBD1 identical over 7 bases. This CDR3 is built from 14 residues. The germline V gene encodes CDR1 MNHEY and CDR2 SVGAGI. The V and J ends lost 3 bases and 7 bases, in that order; junction bases with no gene match: 8. This chain's CDR3 is CASSYQQGLGEAFF. CDR3 nucleotide sequence: TGTGCCAGCAGTTATCAACAGGGGTTGGGTGAAGCTTTCTTT.

The chain employs TRBV7-2 and TRBJ1-2, with 12 bases identical to TRBD1. The length of the CDR3 is 16 residues. In germline, CDR1 is SGHTA, CDR2 FQGNSA. Unmatched junction bases numbered 10, after V lost 5 bases and J lost 6 bases. The CDR3 region is CASSNPGTGGRDGYTF. As DNA, the CDR3 is TGTGCCAGCAGCAACCCCGGGACAGGGGGCAGGGATGGCTACACCTTC.

The CDR3 region is CASSLKWGGPSYEQYF. CDR3 in DNA: TGTGCCAGCAGCTTAAAGTGGGGGGGCCCCTCCTACGAGCAGTACTTC. The chain recombines TRBV13 with TRBJ2-7, with D perhaps TRBD2 (7 bases). CDR1 PRHDT and CDR2 FYEKMQ come from the germline V gene (reference sequence). Trimming shortened V by 2 bases and J by 0 bases, and 14 bases separated the two germline ends. This CDR3 contains 16 residues.

V and J are TRBV6-5 and TRBJ1-2; D possibly corresponds to TRBD1 (5 bases). V was pared by 6 bases and J by 8 bases, with 19 bases between. CDR1 and CDR2 from the germline V gene are MNHEY and SVGAGI. The CDR3 has 14 amino acids. CDR3 DNA: TGTGCCAGCAGCCGGGGACTATCGGCATTGGGCTACACCTTC. Encoded protein: CASSRGLSALGYTF.

J is TRBJ2-2 and V is TRBV5-1; 9 bases map to TRBD1. After removal of 2 bases from V and 2 bases from J, the junction contained 4 bases not matched to a gene. Germline V gene lookup returns CDR1 SGHRS and CDR2 YFSETQ. The CDR3 spans 16 residues. For the CDR3, the DNA is TGCGCCAGCAGCTTAGGGACAGGGATTAACACCGGGGAGCTGTTTTTT. Translating it yields CASSLGTGINTGELFF. The whole variable domain, filled in from reference TRBV5-1 and TRBJ2-2, reads KAGVTQTPRYLIKTRGQQVTLSCSPISGHRSVSWYQQTPGQGLQFLFEYFSETQRNKGNFPGRFSGRQFSNSRSEMNVSTLELGDSALYLCASSLGTGINTGELFFGEGSRLTVL.

Notes on this clone: At the DNA level, this CDR3 is encoded by other sequences in the same sample as well. V usage is TRBV5-1 and J usage is TRBJ2-7, with a tentative D call TRBD1 (5 bases). The germline V gene encodes CDR1 SGHRS and CDR2 YFSETQ. The CDR3 extends over 13 amino acids. V was trimmed by 0 bases and J by 4 bases, leaving 8 bases between them. Here the CDR3 reads CASSLGQSYEQYF. The CDR3 bases are TGCGCCAGCAGCTTGGGACAGTCATACGAGCAGTACTTC. Looking up the rest from reference TRBV5-1 and TRBJ2-7 gives the full variable domain: KAGVTQTPRYLIKTRGQQVTLSCSPISGHRSVSWYQQTPGQGLQFLFEYFSETQRNKGNFPGRFSGRQFSNSRSEMNVSTLELGDSALYLCASSLGQSYEQYFGPGTRLTVT.

This rearrangement joins TRBV2 to TRBJ2-7; 7 nucleotides match TRBD1. This CDR3 spans 15 amino acids. Germline CDR1 reads SNHLY; CDR2 reads FYNNEI. V lost 3 bases, J lost 2 bases, and 7 bases stayed unmatched. CDR3 nucleotides: TGTGCCAGCAGTGAGTACAGGGGTTTTCCCTACGAGCAGTACTTC. Translation: CASSEYRGFPYEQYF.

This sequence joins TRBV29-1 and TRBJ1-2; 7 bases line up with TRBD1. This CDR3 is 16 amino acids long. V shed 5 bases, J shed 1 base, and the junction held 13 bases outside the gene matches. CDR1 SQVTM and CDR2 ANQGSEA come from the germline V gene. CDR3 loop: CSVYIFRGRFNYGYTF. Here the CDR3 DNA reads TGCAGCGTTTATATTTTCAGGGGGAGATTTAACTATGGCTACACCTTC.

This chain uses TRBV10-3 with TRBJ1-5, with 10 bases fitting TRBD1. CDR1 ENHRY and CDR2 SYGVKD come from the germline V gene. This CDR3 spans 15 amino acids. Trimming removed 6 bases from V and 4 bases from J; junction bases left unmatched: 6. The CDR3 region has the DNA TGTGCCATCAGCTCCGGGACAGGGGAGAATCAGCCCCAGCATTTT. Encoded protein: CAISSGTGENQPQHF.

The chain uses TRBV19 and TRBJ2-7; TRBD1 aligns across 7 bases. The CDR3 runs to 16 residues. V lost 4 bases, J lost 0 bases, and 9 bases stayed unmatched. Per the germline V gene, CDR1 is LNHDA and CDR2 is SQIVND (reference sequence). The CDR3 loop is CASSNDREGFSYEQYF. CDR3 DNA: TGTGCCAGTAGTAACGACAGGGAAGGCTTCTCCTACGAGCAGTACTTC.

This clone was recorded only once. V is TRBV9 and J is TRBJ2-1; a weak D match, TRBD1 (6 bases). The length of the CDR3 is 14 residues. In germline, CDR1 is SGDLS, CDR2 YYNGEE. Trimming pared 3 bases from V and 8 bases from J, leaving 15 bases between. The chain's CDR3 is CASSEGTLRDEQFF. The CDR3 coding sequence is TGTGCCAGCAGCGAGGGGACATTACGGGATGAGCAGTTCTTC. Looking up the rest from reference TRBV9 and TRBJ2-1 gives the full variable domain: DSGVTQTPKHLITATGQRVTLRCSPRSGDLSVYWYQQSLDQGLQFLIQYYNGEERAKGNILERFSAQQFPDLHSELNLSSLELGDSALYFCASSEGTLRDEQFFGPGTRLTVL.

The rearrangement uses TRBV15 and TRBJ1-4; TRBD1 matches at 7 bases. Germline V lookup: CDR1 LNHNV, CDR2 YYDKDF (reference sequence). This CDR3 region has 15 residues. The V segment lost 1 base and the J segment 7 bases; nucleotides outside the gene matches: 6. Written as DNA, the CDR3 is TGTGCCACCAGCAGAGCGACAGGGATGGGTGAAAAACTGTTTTTT. Encoded protein: CATSRATGMGEKLFF.

This clone was counted a few times. V usage is TRBV19 and J usage is TRBJ1-1, with a tentative D call TRBD1 (5 bases). CDR3 length: 12 amino acids. Per the germline V gene, CDR1 is LNHDA and CDR2 is SQIVND (reference sequence). V was clipped by 5 bases and J by 3 bases, with 7 bases between them. The CDR3 region is CASSPGDTEAFF. DNA of the CDR3: TGTGCCAGTAGTCCGGGGGACACTGAAGCTTTCTTT.

The rearrangement links TRBV11-2 to TRBJ1-6, with a tentative D call TRBD1 (6 bases). The CDR3 is made up of 14 amino acids. CDR1 SGHAT and CDR2 FQNNGV come from the germline V gene. The V gene lost 7 bases and the J gene lost 8 bases, with 15 bases spanning the gap. The CDR3 coding sequence is TGTGCCAGCACCTCACAGGGAACTCATTCACCCCTCCACTTT. This gives the protein CASTSQGTHSPLHF. The variable domain in full, completed from reference TRBV11-2 and TRBJ1-6, reads EAGVAQSPRYKIIEKRQSVAFWCNPISGHATLYWYQQILGQGPKLLIQFQNNGVVDDSQLPKDRFSAERLKGVDSTLKIQPAKLEDSAVYLCASTSQGTHSPLHFGNGTRLTVT.

The chain uses TRBV9 and TRBJ1-6; 7 bases line up with TRBD1. The length of the CDR3 is 14 residues. CDR1 and CDR2 from the germline V gene are SGDLS and YYNGEE. V was pared by 4 bases and J by 7 bases, with 5 bases of the junction left unmatched. CDR3 region: CASSPGTANSPLHF. The CDR3 DNA reads TGTGCCAGCAGCCCCGGGACAGCGAATTCACCCCTCCACTTT. Full variable domain (remainder filled in from reference TRBV9 and TRBJ1-6): DSGVTQTPKHLITATGQRVTLRCSPRSGDLSVYWYQQSLDQGLQFLIQYYNGEERAKGNILERFSAQQFPDLHSELNLSSLELGDSALYFCASSPGTANSPLHFGNGTRLTVT.

The rearrangement uses TRBV19 and TRBJ1-1, with D maybe TRBD1 (6 bases). Germline CDR1 LNHDA, CDR2 SQIVND (reference sequence). The CDR3 sequence is 15 residues long. Trimming removed 3 bases from V and 1 base from J, with 12 bases in between. The DNA of the CDR3 is TGTGCCAGTAGTATCTCGGGACACCCGAACACTGAAGCTTTCTTT. Protein product: CASSISGHPNTEAFF.

The rearrangement links TRBV9 to TRBJ1-1; 9 bases line up with TRBD1. Germline values: CDR1 SGDLS, CDR2 YYNGEE. This CDR3 is 16 amino acids long. With 3 bases clipped from V and 5 bases from J, the junction kept 11 bases outside the gene matches. This CDR3 is CASSARDRVGRTEAFF. The CDR3 DNA sequence: TGTGCCAGCAGCGCCCGGGACAGGGTGGGTCGAACTGAAGCTTTCTTT.

In this sample, this clone turned up once. V usage is TRBV19 and J usage is TRBJ2-1; TRBD2 aligns across 11 bases. This CDR3 has 15 amino acids. The germline CDR1 and CDR2 sequences are LNHDA and SQIVND (reference sequence). The V segment lost 1 base and the J segment 10 bases; nucleotides outside the gene matches: 6. CDR3 loop: CASSIGGLAASEQFF. The CDR3 DNA reads as TGTGCCAGTAGTATAGGGGGACTAGCGGCTAGCGAGCAGTTCTTC.